This T cell receptor beta chain derives from a study of PD-L1 blockade in urothelial cancer. Study information: Patients' histories included 0 to 3 prior chemotherapy regimens. Blood was evaluated 3 weeks (second dose) and 6 weeks after therapy began.

Only in-frame clones appear in the TCRdb table, and some are missing; sequencing was by immunoSEQ multiplex PCR. The data hold 85,000 to 90,000 clones, with roughly 90% observed a single time. J gave up 5 bases and V 5 bases, and 8 bases lay outside the gene matches. CDR1 LGHNA and CDR2 YNFKEQ come from the germline V gene. The CDR3 is made up of 14 amino acids. The diagnosis in patients was locally advanced or metastatic urothelial carcinoma. J is TRBJ1-2 and V is TRBV4-2, with 7 bases fitting TRBD1. The receptor was derived from a man aged 55 to 69 with urothelial cancer. This specimen was PBMCs, taken around atezolizumab (anti-PD-L1) treatment. CDR3 DNA: TGTGCCAGCAGCATCCGGGACAGACCTTATGGCTACACCTTC. It encodes CASSIRDRPYGYTF.